This T cell receptor (beta chain) appears in the sequencing data of a study of CD8 T cells in Susac syndrome. An input of about 0.5 to 1 ug of RNA was subjected to reverse transcription using random hexamers. Across 54 Vbeta and 13 Jbeta, immunoSEQ multiplex PCR amplified TCR beta CDR3. TCRdb reprocessed the immunoSEQ multiplex PCR reads via MiXCR and lists one record per CDR3 protein. The sample holds 300,000 or so distinct CDR3 sequences, roughly 94% seen once. Sequencing of TCR beta was undertaken in CD8+ and CD4+ T cells derived from blood. The junction had 10 bases not matched to a gene; V was cut back by 1 base and J by 1 base. The V gene's germline CDR1 is SGHAT and CDR2 FQDESV (reference sequence). The CDR3 loop spans 20 amino acids.

The receptor was derived from a human donor with multiple sclerosis. The chain has TRBV11-1 and TRBJ2-6; 10 bases map to TRBD1. What was sequenced was CD4+ T cells from PBMCs. In DNA, the CDR3 is TGTGCCAGCAGCTTAGTTCAACCGGGACAGGGGTGGTCTGGGGCCAACGTCCTGACTTTC. Amino acid sequence: CASSLVQPGQGWSGANVLTF.